This T cell receptor (beta chain) was sequenced for a study of control samples from healthy donors and cancer patients. V dropped 1 base and J dropped 5 bases, with 17 bases sitting between them. Germline CDR1 and CDR2: GTSNPN and SVGIG (reference sequence). The CDR3 sequence is 15 residues long. TCRdb's table, derived via immunoSEQ multiplex PCR, lists solely in-frame clones and lacks some. The sample shows a few hundred thousand clones, around 90% of them seen only once. The sequence came from a man aged 35 to 55 with head and neck cancer. Sequenced: PBMCs. J is TRBJ2-5 and V is TRBV30; TRBD2 is a possible D gene (6 bases). CDR3 protein: CAWSGGRGSGETQYF. CDR3 coding DNA: TGTGCCTGGAGTGGGGGACGGGGGTCCGGGGAGACCCAGTACTTC.